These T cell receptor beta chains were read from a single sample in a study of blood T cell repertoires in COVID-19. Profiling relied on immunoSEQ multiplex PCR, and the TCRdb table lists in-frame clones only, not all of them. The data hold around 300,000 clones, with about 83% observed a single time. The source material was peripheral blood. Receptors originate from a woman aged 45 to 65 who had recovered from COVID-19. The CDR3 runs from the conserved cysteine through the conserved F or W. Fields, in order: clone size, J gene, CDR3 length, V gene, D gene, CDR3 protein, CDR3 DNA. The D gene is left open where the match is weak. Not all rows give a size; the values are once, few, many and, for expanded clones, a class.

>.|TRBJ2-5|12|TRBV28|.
CAIPRGGETQYF
TGTGCCATCCCCCGGGGAGGCGAGACCCAGTACTTC
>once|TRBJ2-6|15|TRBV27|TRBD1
CASGRQGSGANVLTF
TGTGCCAGCGGTCGACAGGGTTCTGGGGCCAACGTCCTGACTTTC
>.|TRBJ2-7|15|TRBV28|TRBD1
CASSLSGAGGGEQYF
TGTGCCAGCAGTTTATCGGGGGCAGGGGGCGGGGAGCAGTACTTC
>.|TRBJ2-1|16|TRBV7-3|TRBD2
CASSLNPREGLHEQFF
TGTGCCAGCAGCTTAAATCCGCGGGAGGGCCTCCATGAGCAGTTCTTC
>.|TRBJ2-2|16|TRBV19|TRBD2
CASSVGLAGLTGELFF
TGTGCCAGTAGTGTAGGACTAGCGGGACTCACCGGGGAGCTGTTTTTT
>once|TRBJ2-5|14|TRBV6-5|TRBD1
CASKPGTAQETQYF
TGTGCCAGCAAGCCTGGGACAGCCCAAGAGACCCAGTACTTC
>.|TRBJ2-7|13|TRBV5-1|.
CASSLNRDYEQYF
TGCGCCAGCAGCTTGAACAGGGACTACGAGCAGTACTTC
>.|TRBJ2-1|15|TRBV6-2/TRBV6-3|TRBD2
CASSPSSGAYNEQFF
TGTGCCAGCAGCCCCTCTAGCGGGGCGTACAATGAGCAGTTCTTC
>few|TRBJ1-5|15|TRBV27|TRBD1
CASSPWTGGNQPQHF
TGTGCCAGCAGTCCTTGGACAGGCGGGAATCAGCCCCAGCATTTT
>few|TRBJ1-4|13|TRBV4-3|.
CASSPYPGEKLFF
TGCGCCAGCAGCCCCTATCCGGGGGAAAAACTGTTTTTT
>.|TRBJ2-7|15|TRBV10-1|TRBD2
CASLLSGELLYEQYF
TGCGCCAGCCTCCTGAGCGGGGAATTGCTCTACGAGCAGTACTTC
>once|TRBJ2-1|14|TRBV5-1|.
CASSLAGGGNEQFF
TGCGCCAGCAGCTTGGCTGGAGGAGGCAATGAGCAGTTCTTC
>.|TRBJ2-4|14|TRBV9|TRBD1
CASSPRTGENIQYF
TGTGCCAGCAGCCCAAGGACAGGAGAAAACATTCAGTACTTC
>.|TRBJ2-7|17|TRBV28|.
CASSLRPRGHRDYEQYF
TGTGCCAGCAGTTTACGCCCTAGGGGACACCGAGACTACGAGCAGTACTTC
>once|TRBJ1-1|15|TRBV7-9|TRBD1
CASSLRNTGDTEAFF
TGTGCCAGCAGCTTACGGAACACAGGGGACACTGAAGCTTTCTTT
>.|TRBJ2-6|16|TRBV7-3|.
CASSLSGVSGANVLTF
TGTGCCAGCAGCTTATCGGGTGTCTCTGGGGCCAACGTCCTGACTTTC
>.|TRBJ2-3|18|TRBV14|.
CASSQDAGGTPFTDTQYF
TGTGCCAGCAGCCAGGACGCAGGGGGGACGCCGTTTACAGATACGCAGTATTTT
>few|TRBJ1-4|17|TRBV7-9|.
CASTIEGSGATNEKLFF
TGTGCCAGCACCATAGAGGGCTCCGGCGCAACTAATGAAAAACTGTTTTTT
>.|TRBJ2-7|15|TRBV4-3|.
CASSQDWSDTLAQYF
TGCGCCAGCAGCCAAGATTGGTCGGACACACTCGCGCAGTACTTC
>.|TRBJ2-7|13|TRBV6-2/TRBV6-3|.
CASSYVAGTTNDF
TGTGCCAGCAGTTACGTGGCCGGGACAACCAACGACTTC
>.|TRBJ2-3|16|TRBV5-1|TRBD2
CASSASGWASTDTQYF
TGCGCCAGCAGTGCTAGCGGGTGGGCTAGCACAGATACGCAGTATTTT
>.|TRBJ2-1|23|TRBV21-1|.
CASSKERVWGGTTSRGFYNEQFF
TGTGCCAGCAGCAAAGAACGTGTTTGGGGGGGGACTACTTCCCGAGGTTTCTACAATGAGCAGTTCTTC
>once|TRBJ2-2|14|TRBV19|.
CASSSRVNTGELFF
TGTGCCAGTAGTTCCAGGGTGAACACCGGGGAGCTGTTTTTT
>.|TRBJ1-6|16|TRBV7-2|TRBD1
CASSPGTGWNNSPLHF
TGTGCCAGCAGCCCCGGGACAGGGTGGAATAATTCACCCCTCCACTTT
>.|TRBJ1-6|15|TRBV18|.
CASSPLSSEYSPLHF
TGTGCCAGCTCACCACTTAGCTCTGAGTATTCACCCCTCCACTTT
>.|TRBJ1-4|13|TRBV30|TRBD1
CALGTGRQEKLFF
TGTGCCTTAGGGACAGGGCGTCAGGAAAAACTGTTTTTT
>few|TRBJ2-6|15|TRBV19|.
CASSIDISGANVLTF
TGTGCCAGTAGTATCGACATCTCTGGGGCCAACGTCCTGACTTTC
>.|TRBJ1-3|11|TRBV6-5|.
CATQAGNTIYF
TGTGCCACCCAAGCGGGAAACACCATATATTTT
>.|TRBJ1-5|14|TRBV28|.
CASSSIRRNQPQHF
TGTGCCAGCAGTTCAATTAGGAGAAATCAGCCCCAGCATTTT
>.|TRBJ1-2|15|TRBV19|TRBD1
CASSQGQGQPYGYTF
TGTGCCAGTAGTCAAGGACAGGGCCAGCCTTATGGCTACACCTTC
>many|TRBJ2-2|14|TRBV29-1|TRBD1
CSVRQGVDTGELFF
TGCAGCGTCAGACAGGGGGTAGACACCGGGGAGCTGTTTTTT
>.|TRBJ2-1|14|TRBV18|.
CASSPGLGDNEQFF
TGTGCCAGCTCACCAGGCCTAGGAGACAATGAGCAGTTCTTC
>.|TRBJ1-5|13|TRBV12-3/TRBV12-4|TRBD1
CASSLQGGRAQHF
TGTGCCAGCAGTTTACAGGGGGGCAGAGCCCAGCATTTT
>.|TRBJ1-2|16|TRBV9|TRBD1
CASSPDPRGLEDGYTF
TGTGCCAGCAGCCCAGACCCCAGGGGGCTGGAGGATGGCTACACCTTC
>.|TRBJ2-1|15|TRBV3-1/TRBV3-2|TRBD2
CASSPPGLAGNEQFF
TGTGCCAGCAGCCCTCCGGGACTAGCGGGTAATGAGCAGTTCTTC
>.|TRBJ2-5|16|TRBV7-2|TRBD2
CASSWGRTSGSRPQYF
TGTGCCAGCAGCTGGGGGAGGACTAGCGGGAGTCGGCCCCAGTACTTC
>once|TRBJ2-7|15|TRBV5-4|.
CASSGFGTPNYEQYF
TGTGCCAGCAGCGGTTTCGGGACACCTAACTACGAGCAGTACTTC
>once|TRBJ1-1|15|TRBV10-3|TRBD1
CAIRPPGGLNTEAFF
TGTGCCATCAGACCGCCAGGGGGCCTAAACACTGAAGCTTTCTTT
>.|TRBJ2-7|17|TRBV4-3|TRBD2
CASSPEGLAGGWNEQYF
TGCGCCAGCAGCCCCGAGGGACTAGCGGGAGGATGGAACGAGCAGTACTTC
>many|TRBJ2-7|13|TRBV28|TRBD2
CASRGGGDYEQYF
TGTGCCAGCAGGGGCGGGGGAGATTACGAGCAGTACTTC
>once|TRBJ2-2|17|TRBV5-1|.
CASSQQFPAGSFGELFF
TGCGCCAGCAGCCAACAATTTCCGGCGGGCTCTTTCGGGGAGCTGTTTTTT
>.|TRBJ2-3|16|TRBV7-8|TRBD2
CASSLQRGPDTDTQYF
TGTGCCAGCAGCTTACAGCGGGGACCTGACACAGATACGCAGTATTTT
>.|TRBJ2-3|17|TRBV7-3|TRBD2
CASSLRLAGASTDTQYF
TGTGCCAGCAGCTTAAGACTAGCGGGGGCCAGCACAGATACGCAGTATTTT
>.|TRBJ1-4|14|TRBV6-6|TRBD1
CASSEGTAREKLFF
TGTGCCAGCAGTGAGGGGACAGCGAGAGAAAAACTGTTTTTT
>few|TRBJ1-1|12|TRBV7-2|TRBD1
CASSLLDREAFF
TGTGCCAGCAGCCTACTTGACAGGGAGGCTTTCTTT
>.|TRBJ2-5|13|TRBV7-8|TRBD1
CASSLTGVETQYF
TGTGCCAGCAGCCTGACAGGGGTAGAGACCCAGTACTTC
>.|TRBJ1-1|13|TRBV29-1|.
CSVAEGGGTEAFF
TGCAGCGTTGCGGAGGGTGGCGGCACTGAAGCTTTCTTT
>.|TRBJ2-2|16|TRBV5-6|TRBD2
CASSRLSGGYTGELFF
TGTGCCAGCAGCCGACTTAGCGGGGGGTACACCGGGGAGCTGTTTTTT
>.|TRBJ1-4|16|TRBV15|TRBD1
CATGQGARSTNEKLFF
TGTGCCACGGGACAGGGGGCTAGATCAACTAATGAAAAACTGTTTTTT
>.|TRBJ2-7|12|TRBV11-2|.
CASRQSGDEQYF
TGTGCCAGCAGACAGTCAGGGGACGAGCAGTACTTC